Listed below are T cell receptor beta chains from one sample, sequenced in a study of radiation and T cells in renal cell carcinoma. Generated by immunoSEQ multiplex PCR, the TCRdb table keeps only in-frame clones and is missing some. Of just under 150,000 clones in the sample, about 86% are singletons; the top ten hold less than 20%. The material sequenced was blood, taken from a patient whose treatment included radiotherapy and nephrectomy. The source is a woman between 45 and 65 years old with renal cell carcinoma. Both conserved end residues are part of each CDR3. A D gene is named only where the DNA matches it firmly. Rows give clone size only sometimes, using once, few, many, or a class for an expanded clone.

>TRBV5-1|.|TRBJ1-1|.
TGCGCCAGCAGCTTGGAAGGGTATACTCCTTTCTTT
CASSLEGYTPFF
>TRBV28|.|TRBJ2-3|.
TGTGCCAGCAGTTATACCTTTGTGGGCACAGATACGCAGTATTTT
CASSYTFVGTDTQYF
>TRBV11-2|.|TRBJ1-4|.
TGTGCCAGCAGCTTAGATCCGGCAGGGGAAAAACTGTTTTTT
CASSLDPAGEKLFF
>TRBV12-5|.|TRBJ1-1|.
TGTGCTAGTGTCTCATTGAACACTGAAGCTTTCTTT
CASVSLNTEAFF
>TRBV5-8|.|TRBJ2-5|.
TGTGCCAGCAGCCCCAGGGCCGAGACCCAGTACTTC
CASSPRAETQYF
>TRBV2|.|TRBJ1-1|.
TGTGCCAGCAGTGAGCAGAACGTGAACACTGAAGCTTTCTTT
CASSEQNVNTEAFF
>TRBV7-2|TRBD2|TRBJ2-2|.
TGTGCCAGCAGCGTTCTAGCGGGAGGAACCGGGGAGCTGTTTTTT
CASSVLAGGTGELFF
>TRBV30|TRBD2|TRBJ2-2|.
TGTGCCTGGCGGGGGACTAGCGGGGGCCGGATATGGAACACCGGGGAGCTGTTTTTT
CAWRGTSGGRIWNTGELFF
>TRBV28|.|TRBJ1-2|.
TGTGCCAGCAGTTTATTTCCGGGGGCGGACTATGGCTACACCTTC
CASSLFPGADYGYTF
>TRBV9|.|TRBJ2-1|.
TGTGCCAGCAGCCCCAGTCCGCTCTCTCGGAATGAGCAGTTCTTC
CASSPSPLSRNEQFF
>TRBV6-5|.|TRBJ2-7|.
TGTGCCAGCAGTTACGACAGGCCATATAGGCAGTACTTC
CASSYDRPYRQYF
>TRBV29-1|.|TRBJ2-3|.
TGCAGCGTCGATAAAAGGGCAGATACGCAGTATTTT
CSVDKRADTQYF
>TRBV4-3|TRBD1|TRBJ1-2|.
TGCGCCAGCAGCCAAGACTCCCGCAGGGGGGCTAACTATGGCTACACCTTC
CASSQDSRRGANYGYTF
>TRBV7-9|.|TRBJ2-5|.
TGTGCCAGCAGCTTCGACAGCCAAGAGACCCAGTACTTC
CASSFDSQETQYF
>TRBV6-6|TRBD1|TRBJ1-1|.
TGTGCCAGCAGTTACTCGTATGGACAGGGGGGCACTGAAGCTTTCTTT
CASSYSYGQGGTEAFF
>TRBV7-9|.|TRBJ2-5|.
TGTGCCAGCAGCTTAAAAGGAGAGACCCAGTACTTC
CASSLKGETQYF
>TRBV15|.|TRBJ2-1|.
TGTGCCACCAGCAGGGCGCTGGTTGGGGGCCTAAAATATGAGCAGTTCTTC
CATSRALVGGLKYEQFF
>TRBV2|.|TRBJ1-1|many
TGTGCCAGCAAGAGGGGCAACACTGAAGCTTTCTTT
CASKRGNTEAFF
>TRBV28|.|TRBJ1-2|.
TGTGCCAGCAGTAATGGACAGTCTAACTATGGCTACACCTTC
CASSNGQSNYGYTF
>TRBV7-2|.|TRBJ1-1|.
TGTGCCAGCAGCTTCCGGACAAAGGGCACTGAAGCTTTCTTT
CASSFRTKGTEAFF
>TRBV25-1|.|TRBJ1-3|.
TGTGCCAGTCCCTCCGGAAACACCATATATTTT
CASPSGNTIYF
>TRBV6-6|.|TRBJ2-2|.
TGTGCCAGCAGTTACGACTCGGTCAGTAACACCGGGGAGCTGTTTTTT
CASSYDSVSNTGELFF
>TRBV19|.|TRBJ2-5|.
TGTGCCAGTAGTGGGGTGGGAGAGACCCAGTACTTC
CASSGVGETQYF
>TRBV5-1|.|TRBJ1-1|.
TGCGCCAGCAGCTTGGAGATAGCAAACACTGAAGCTTTCTTT
CASSLEIANTEAFF
>TRBV29-1|TRBD2|TRBJ2-7|.
TGCAGCGTTCTCGGACTAGCGGGGAAACCCCTCCGTAGCTCCTACGAGCAGTACTTC
CSVLGLAGKPLRSSYEQYF
>TRBV19|TRBD1|TRBJ2-3|.
TGTGCCAGTAGTAAGCGGACAGGGGGTCTGAGTACAGATACGCAGTATTTT
CASSKRTGGLSTDTQYF
>TRBV18|.|TRBJ1-4|once
TGTGCCAGCTCACCACTGGCAACAGCAGAAAAACTGTTTTTT
CASSPLATAEKLFF
>TRBV20-1|.|TRBJ1-2|few
TGCAGTGCCTACGCAGGTTATGGCTACACCTTC
CSAYAGYGYTF
>TRBV4-3|.|TRBJ2-5|.
TGCGCCAGCAGCCAAGCCGTGGACAGAGAAGAGACCCAGTACTTC
CASSQAVDREETQYF
>TRBV10-1|.|TRBJ2-5|.
TGCGCCAGCAGTGAGTCTACGGCCCAAGAGACCCAGTACTTC
CASSESTAQETQYF
>TRBV19|.|TRBJ1-1|few
TGTGCCAGTAGCATCACCCCGATGTCTGAAGCTTTCTTT
CASSITPMSEAFF
>TRBV6-5|.|TRBJ1-1|.
TGTGCCAGCAGTCAGAGGACAGCGAACACTGAAGCTTTCTTT
CASSQRTANTEAFF
>TRBV5-4|.|TRBJ2-5|.
TGTGCCAGCAGCCCCTCGGGGGCTAAAGAGACCCAGTACTTC
CASSPSGAKETQYF
>TRBV6-1|.|TRBJ2-7|.
TGTGCCAGCGCTGCAGGGCCATCCTACGAGCAGTACTTC
CASAAGPSYEQYF
>TRBV5-4|TRBD2|TRBJ2-7|.
TGTGCCAGCAGCTTGGTAAGCGGGAGGGCCGGGGAGCAGTACTTC
CASSLVSGRAGEQYF
>TRBV4-1|.|TRBJ1-1|.
TGCGCCAGCAGCCAAGGCCAGCTAAACACTGAAGCTTTCTTT
CASSQGQLNTEAFF
>TRBV5-1|TRBD1|TRBJ1-3|once
TGCGCCAGCAGCTCCACCGGGACAGCCTCTGGAAACACCATATATTTT
CASSSTGTASGNTIYF
>TRBV5-6|.|TRBJ2-5|.
TGTGCCAGCAGCTTGACGGGGCCTAAGACCCAGTACTTC
CASSLTGPKTQYF
>TRBV4-1|.|TRBJ2-7|.
TGCGCCAGCAGCCAAGTCTGGTTCCCCTCCTACGAGCAGTACTTC
CASSQVWFPSYEQYF
>TRBV6-1|TRBD1|TRBJ1-3|.
TGTGCCAGCAGTGGTTACAGGGGGCCCGGAAACACCATATATTTT
CASSGYRGPGNTIYF